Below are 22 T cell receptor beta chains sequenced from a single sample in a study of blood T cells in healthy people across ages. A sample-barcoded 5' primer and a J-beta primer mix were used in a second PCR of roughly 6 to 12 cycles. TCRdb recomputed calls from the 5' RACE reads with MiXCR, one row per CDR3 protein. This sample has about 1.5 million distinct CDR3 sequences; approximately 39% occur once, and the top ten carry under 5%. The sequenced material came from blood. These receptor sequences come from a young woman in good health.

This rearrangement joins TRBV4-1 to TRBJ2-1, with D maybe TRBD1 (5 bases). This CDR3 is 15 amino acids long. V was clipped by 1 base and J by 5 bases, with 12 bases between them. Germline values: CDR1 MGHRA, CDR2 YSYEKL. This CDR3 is CASSQVGQGNNEQFF. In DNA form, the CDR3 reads TGCGCCAGCAGCCAAGTTGGGCAGGGTAACAATGAGCAGTTCTTC.

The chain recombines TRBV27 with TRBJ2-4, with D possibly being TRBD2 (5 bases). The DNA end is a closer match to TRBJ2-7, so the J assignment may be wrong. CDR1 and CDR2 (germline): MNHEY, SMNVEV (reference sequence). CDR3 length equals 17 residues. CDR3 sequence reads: CASSYSGSPRATYEQYF. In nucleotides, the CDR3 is TGTGCCAGCAGTTATTCGGGCAGCCCGCGGGCAACCTACGAGCAGTACTTC.

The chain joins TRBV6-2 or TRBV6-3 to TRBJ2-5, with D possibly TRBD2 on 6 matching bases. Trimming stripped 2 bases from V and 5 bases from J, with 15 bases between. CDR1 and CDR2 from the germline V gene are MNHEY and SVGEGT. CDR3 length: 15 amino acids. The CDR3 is CASSYAGSPGETQYF. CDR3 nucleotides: TGTGCCAGCAGTTACGCCGGGAGCCCAGGGGAGACCCAGTACTTC.

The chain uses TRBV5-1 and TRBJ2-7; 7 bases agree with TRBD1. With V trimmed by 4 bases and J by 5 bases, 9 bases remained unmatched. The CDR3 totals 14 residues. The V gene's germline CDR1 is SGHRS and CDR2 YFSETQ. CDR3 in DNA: TGCGCCAGCAGCACCACAGGGGAGCGTAACGAGCAGTACTTC. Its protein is CASSTTGERNEQYF.

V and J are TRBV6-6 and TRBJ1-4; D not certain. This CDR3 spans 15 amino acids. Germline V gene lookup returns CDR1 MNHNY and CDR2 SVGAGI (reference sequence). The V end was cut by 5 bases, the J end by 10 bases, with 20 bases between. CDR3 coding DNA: TGTGCCAGCAGTGAACTCGCCGGCCCGTCACGAAAACTGTTTTTT. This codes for CASSELAGPSRKLFF.

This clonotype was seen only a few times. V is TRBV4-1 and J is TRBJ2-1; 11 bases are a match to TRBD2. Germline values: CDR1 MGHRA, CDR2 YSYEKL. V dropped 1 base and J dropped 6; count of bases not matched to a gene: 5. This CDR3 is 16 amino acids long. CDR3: CASSQVLAGGLNEQFF. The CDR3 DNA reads TGCGCCAGCAGCCAAGTTCTAGCGGGAGGACTCAATGAGCAGTTCTTC.

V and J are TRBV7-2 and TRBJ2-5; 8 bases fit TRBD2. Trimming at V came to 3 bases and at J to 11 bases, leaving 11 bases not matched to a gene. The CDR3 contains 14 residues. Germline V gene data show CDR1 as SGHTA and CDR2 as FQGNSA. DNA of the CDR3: TGTGCCAGCAGCTTCGGTAGCGGGACGGGGGAGCAGTACTTC. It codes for CASSFGSGTGEQYF.

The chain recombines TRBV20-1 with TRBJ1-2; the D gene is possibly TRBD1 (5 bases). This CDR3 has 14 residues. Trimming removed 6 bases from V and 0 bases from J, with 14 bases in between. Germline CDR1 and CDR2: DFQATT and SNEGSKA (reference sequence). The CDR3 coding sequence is TGCAGTGCCGGGGAGTGGGGGGCTAACTATGGCTACACCTTC. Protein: CSAGEWGANYGYTF.

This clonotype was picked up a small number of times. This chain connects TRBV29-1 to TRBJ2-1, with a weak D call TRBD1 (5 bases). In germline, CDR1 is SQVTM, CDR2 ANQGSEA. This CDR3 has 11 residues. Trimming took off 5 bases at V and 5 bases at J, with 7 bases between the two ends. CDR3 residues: CSVLRDNEQFF. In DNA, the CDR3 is TGCAGCGTTCTCAGGGACAATGAGCAGTTCTTC.

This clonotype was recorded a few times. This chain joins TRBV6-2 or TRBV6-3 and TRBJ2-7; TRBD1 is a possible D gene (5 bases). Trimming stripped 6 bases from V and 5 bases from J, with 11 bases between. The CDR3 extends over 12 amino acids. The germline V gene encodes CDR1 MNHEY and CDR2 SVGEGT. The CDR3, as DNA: TGTGCCAGCAGCCGACAGATCAACGAGCAGTACTTC. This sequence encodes CASSRQINEQYF.

CDR3 in amino acids: CSAKTSGGTDTQYF. The DNA of the CDR3 is TGCAGTGCTAAGACTAGCGGGGGTACAGATACGCAGTATTTT. The chain couples TRBV20-1 to TRBJ2-3, with 12 bases that match TRBD2. The CDR3 spans 14 residues. The V gene end was trimmed by 4 bases and the J gene end by 3 bases; junction bases not matched to a gene: 2. The germline CDR1 and CDR2 sequences are DFQATT and SNEGSKA (reference sequence).

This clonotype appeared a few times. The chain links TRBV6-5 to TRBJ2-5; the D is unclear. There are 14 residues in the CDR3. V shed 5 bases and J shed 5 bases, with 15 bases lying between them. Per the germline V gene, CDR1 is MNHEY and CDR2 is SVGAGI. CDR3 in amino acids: CASSIRAPGETQYF. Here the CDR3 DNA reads TGTGCCAGCAGTATCCGGGCCCCGGGTGAGACCCAGTACTTC.

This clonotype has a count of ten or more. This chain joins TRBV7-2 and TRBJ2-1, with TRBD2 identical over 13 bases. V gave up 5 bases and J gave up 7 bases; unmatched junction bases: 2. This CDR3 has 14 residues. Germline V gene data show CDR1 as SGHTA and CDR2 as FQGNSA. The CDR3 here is CASSPGLAGNEQFF. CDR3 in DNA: TGTGCCAGCAGCCCGGGACTAGCGGGGAATGAGCAGTTCTTC.

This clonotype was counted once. In DNA, the CDR3 is TGTGCCACCGGGGGGATCTCAGGGGAGACCCAGTACTTC. Protein: CATGGISGETQYF. The chain joins TRBV24-1 to TRBJ2-5; possibly TRBD2 for D (6 bases). Trimming left V 9 bases short and J 5 bases short, with 15 bases between. The CDR3 has 13 residues. CDR1 and CDR2 (germline): KGHDR, SFDVKD.

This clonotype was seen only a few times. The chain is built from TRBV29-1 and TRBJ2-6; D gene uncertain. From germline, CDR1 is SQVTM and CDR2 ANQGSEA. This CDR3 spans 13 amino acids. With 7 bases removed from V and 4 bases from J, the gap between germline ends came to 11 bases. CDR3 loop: CSAAVGGANVLTF. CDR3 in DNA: TGCAGCGCGGCGGTGGGGGGGGCCAACGTCCTGACTTTC.

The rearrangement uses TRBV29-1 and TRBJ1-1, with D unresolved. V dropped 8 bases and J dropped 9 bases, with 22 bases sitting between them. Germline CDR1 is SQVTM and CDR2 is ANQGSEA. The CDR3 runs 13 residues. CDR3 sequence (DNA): TGCAGCATATCGGACTCTGGCGTTCCCAAAGCTTTCTTT. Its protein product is CSISDSGVPKAFF.

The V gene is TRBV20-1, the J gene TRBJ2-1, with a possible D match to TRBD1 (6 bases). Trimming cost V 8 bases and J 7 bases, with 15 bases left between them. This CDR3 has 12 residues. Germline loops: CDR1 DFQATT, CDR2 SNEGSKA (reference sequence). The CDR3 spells CSLQGSRNEQFF. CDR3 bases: TGCAGTCTACAGGGATCGAGGAATGAGCAGTTCTTC.

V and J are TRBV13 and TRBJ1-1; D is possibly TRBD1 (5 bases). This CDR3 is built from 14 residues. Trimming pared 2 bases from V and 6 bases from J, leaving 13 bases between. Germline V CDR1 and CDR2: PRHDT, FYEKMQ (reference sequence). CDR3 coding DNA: TGTGCCAGCAGCTTACTTGGGGCCGGCGCTGAAGCTTTCTTT. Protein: CASSLLGAGAEAFF.

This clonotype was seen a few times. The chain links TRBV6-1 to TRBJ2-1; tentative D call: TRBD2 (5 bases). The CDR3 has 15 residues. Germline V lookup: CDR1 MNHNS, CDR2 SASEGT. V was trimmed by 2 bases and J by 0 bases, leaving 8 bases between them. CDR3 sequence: CASSEYGSSYNEQFF. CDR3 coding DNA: TGTGCCAGCAGTGAATATGGGAGCTCCTACAATGAGCAGTTCTTC.

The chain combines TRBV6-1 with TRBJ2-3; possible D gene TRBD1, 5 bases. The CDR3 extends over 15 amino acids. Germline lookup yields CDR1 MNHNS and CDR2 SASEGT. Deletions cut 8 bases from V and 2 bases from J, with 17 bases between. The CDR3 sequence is CASVDRTYYTDTQYF. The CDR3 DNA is TGTGCCAGCGTCGACCGGACATACTACACAGATACGCAGTATTTT.

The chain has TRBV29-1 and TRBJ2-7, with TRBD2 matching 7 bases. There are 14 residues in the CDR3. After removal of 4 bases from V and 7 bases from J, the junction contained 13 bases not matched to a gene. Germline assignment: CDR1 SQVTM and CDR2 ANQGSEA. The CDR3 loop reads CSVGGRGSYNEQYF. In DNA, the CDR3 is TGCAGCGTTGGCGGGAGAGGGTCCTACAATGAGCAGTACTTC.

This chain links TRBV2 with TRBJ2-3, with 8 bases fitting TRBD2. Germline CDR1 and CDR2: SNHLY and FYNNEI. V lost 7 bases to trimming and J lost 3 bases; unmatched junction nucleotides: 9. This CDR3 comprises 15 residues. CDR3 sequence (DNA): TGTGCCAGCACCGTGGCGGGAGGAGGAACAGATACGCAGTATTTT. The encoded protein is CASTVAGGGTDTQYF.